This paragraph covers one T cell receptor beta chain sequence. Its antigen remains unknown. The PCR employed 60 Vbeta primers together with 13 Jbeta primers. Libraries were prepared by immunoSEQ multiplex PCR; TCRdb keeps only in-frame clonotypes and omits some of them. The profile shows over 200,000 clones, about 85% of them singletons. The data derive from a study of cytomegalovirus exposure and HLA in healthy donors. The wider study: As released early, the data held roughly 85 million unique TCRs from HLA-typed donors.

This donor has no recorded CMV serostatus. General observations from the study: Earlier analysis yielded a pattern in which most TCR beta V segments were productive about 87% or about 30% of the time. Later analysis identified several of the most significant clusters that appeared linked to common viral pathogens.

The sample taken for sequencing was PBMCs. The receptor's source is a human donor in good health.

CDR3 loop: CASSLEPGLAYNEQFF. The CDR3 coding sequence is TGTGCCAGCAGCCTTGAACCGGGACTAGCATACAATGAGCAGTTCTTC. The chain joins TRBV13 to TRBJ2-1; 9 bases line up with TRBD2. The ends lost 5 bases at V and 4 bases at J; junction bases unmatched: 9. The CDR3 runs 16 residues. Germline V gene sequence: CDR1 PRHDT, CDR2 FYEKMQ (reference sequence).